The 5 T cell receptor beta chains presented below share a single source sample, sequenced in a study of T cells expressing NK-cell markers. Each CDR3 protein gets one entry in TCRdb, which reprocessed the 5' RACE reads and gives no DNA. Seen in this sample are about 460,000 distinct CDR3 sequences; the ten most common clones hold over 1.3%. Material: blood T cells: a sorted CD56 or NKG2C T cell subset, CD4+ or CD8+ T cells, or bulk PBMC T cells (not recorded which). These receptors originate from a woman in her forties or fifties in good health.

V gene TRBV29-1 combines with J gene TRBJ1-2. This CDR3 contains 13 residues. Germline V lookup: CDR1 SQVTM, CDR2 ANQGSEA. The chain's CDR3 is CSAEGDGASPLHF.

The chain is built from TRBV20-1 and TRBJ1-2; the TRBD1 assignment by TCRdb is unverifiable without DNA. CDR1 DFQATT and CDR2 SNEGSKA come from the germline V gene (reference sequence). This CDR3 comprises 12 residues. CDR3: CSAAGHNYGYTF.

The chain has TRBV11-2 and TRBJ2-1; TCRdb returns TRBD2, unconfirmable since there is no DNA. Germline CDR1 reads SGHAT; CDR2 reads FQNNGV. There are 17 residues in the CDR3. The CDR3 spells CASSFALAATLWNEQFF.

The chain has TRBV12-3 or TRBV12-4 and TRBJ1-1; TCRdb picks TRBD1, but there is no DNA to check that call. The CDR3 has 14 residues. The CDR3 sequence is CASSRRQGWTEAFF.

The chain couples TRBV4-1 to TRBJ1-5. This CDR3 is built from 14 residues. Germline CDR1 and CDR2: MGHRA and YSYEKL. CDR3 in amino acids: CASSQGDRNQPQHF.